Detailed here is one TCR beta chain. Germline CDR1 MDHEN, CDR2 SYDVKM. V shed 6 bases, J shed 5 bases, and the junction held 9 bases outside the gene matches. The length of the CDR3 is 16 residues. The record originates from a study of blood T cell repertoires in COVID-19. Sequenced by immunoSEQ multiplex PCR; TCRdb stores in-frame clones only, minus some. Among about 250,000 clones listed, just over 85% were seen once. Material: PBMCs or T cells enriched from blood (not recorded which). The chain is built from TRBV28 and TRBJ1-6; 8 positions agree with TRBD1. The TCR sequence derives from a man aged 35 to 55 who had recovered from COVID-19. Written as DNA, the CDR3 is TGTGCCAGCAGCCCTTACGGACAGGGAAATAATTCACCCCTCCACTTT. Its translation is CASSPYGQGNNSPLHF.